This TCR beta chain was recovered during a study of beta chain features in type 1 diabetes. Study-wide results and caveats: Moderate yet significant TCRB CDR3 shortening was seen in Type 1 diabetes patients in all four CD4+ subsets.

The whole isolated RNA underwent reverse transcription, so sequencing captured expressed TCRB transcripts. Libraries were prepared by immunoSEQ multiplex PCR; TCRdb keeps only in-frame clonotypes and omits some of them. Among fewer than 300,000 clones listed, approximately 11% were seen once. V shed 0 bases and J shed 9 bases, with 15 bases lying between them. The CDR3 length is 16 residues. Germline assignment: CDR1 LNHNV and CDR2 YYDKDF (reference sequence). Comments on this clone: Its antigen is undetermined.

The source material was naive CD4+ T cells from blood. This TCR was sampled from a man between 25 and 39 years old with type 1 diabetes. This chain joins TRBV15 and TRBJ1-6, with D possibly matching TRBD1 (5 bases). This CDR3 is CATSRDEWSGSSPLHF. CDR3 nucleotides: TGTGCCACCAGCAGAGATGAGTGGTCAGGGTCTTCACCCCTCCACTTT.